This T cell receptor beta chain was sequenced for a study of beta chain features in type 1 diabetes. Study-level points and caveats: Moderate yet significant TCRB CDR3 shortening was seen in Type 1 diabetes patients in all four CD4+ subsets. Researchers reported that naive, central memory and Treg TCRB repertoires appeared more similar in patients than in healthy donors.

As every portion of the isolated RNA was reverse transcribed, the sequencing read expressed TCRB transcripts. This table comes from immunoSEQ multiplex PCR, and its TCRdb copy is limited to in-frame clones, with some not included. Of about 340,000 clones detected, roughly 9% appear once; the ten largest clones hold more than 0.8%. Sorting based on CD45RO/CCR7/CD25/CD127/CD95/CD27 separated CD4+ naive, central memory, regulatory and stem cell-like memory cells. Germline assignment: CDR1 SNHLY and CDR2 FYNNEI. The CDR3 totals 15 residues. V lost 8 bases and J lost 1; bases outside the gene matches: 4. Ten or more counts support this clone. Its antigen remains unknown.

This receptor was taken from a man aged 25-45 years with type 1 diabetes. Specimen: central memory CD4+ T cells from blood. The V and J genes are TRBV2 and TRBJ2-2, with 10 nucleotides matching TRBD1. This CDR3 reads CASAGTGVNTGELFF. The CDR3 DNA reads as TGTGCCAGCGCCGGGACAGGGGTGAACACCGGGGAGCTGTTTTTT.